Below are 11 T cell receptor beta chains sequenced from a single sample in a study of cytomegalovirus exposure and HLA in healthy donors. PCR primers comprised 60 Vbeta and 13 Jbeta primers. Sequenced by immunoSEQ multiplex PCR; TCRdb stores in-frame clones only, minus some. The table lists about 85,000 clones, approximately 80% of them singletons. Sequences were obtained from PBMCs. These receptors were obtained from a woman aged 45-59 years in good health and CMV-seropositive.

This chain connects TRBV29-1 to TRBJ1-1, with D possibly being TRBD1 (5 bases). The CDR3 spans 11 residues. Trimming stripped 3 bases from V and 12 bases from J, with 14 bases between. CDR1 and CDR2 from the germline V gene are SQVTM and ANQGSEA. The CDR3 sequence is CSVDTGVEPFF. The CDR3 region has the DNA TGCAGCGTTGATACAGGCGTCGAGCCTTTCTTT. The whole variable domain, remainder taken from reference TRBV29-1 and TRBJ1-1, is SAVISQKPSRDICQRGTSLTIQCQVDSQVTMMFWYRQQPGQSLTLIATANQGSEATYESGFVIDKFPISRPNLTFSTLTVSNMSPEDSSIYLCSVDTGVEPFFGQGTRLTVV.

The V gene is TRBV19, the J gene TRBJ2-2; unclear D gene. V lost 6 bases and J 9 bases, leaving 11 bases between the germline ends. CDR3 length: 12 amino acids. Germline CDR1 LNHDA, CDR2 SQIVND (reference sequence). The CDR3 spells CASSLGGRELFF. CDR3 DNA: TGTGCCAGTAGCCTCGGTGGTAGGGAGCTGTTTTTT.

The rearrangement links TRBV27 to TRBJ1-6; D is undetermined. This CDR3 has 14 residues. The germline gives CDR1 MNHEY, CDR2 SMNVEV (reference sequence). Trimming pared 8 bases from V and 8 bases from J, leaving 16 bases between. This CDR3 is CASGRERVDSPLHF. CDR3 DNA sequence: TGTGCCAGCGGCCGGGAAAGGGTTGATTCACCCCTCCACTTT.

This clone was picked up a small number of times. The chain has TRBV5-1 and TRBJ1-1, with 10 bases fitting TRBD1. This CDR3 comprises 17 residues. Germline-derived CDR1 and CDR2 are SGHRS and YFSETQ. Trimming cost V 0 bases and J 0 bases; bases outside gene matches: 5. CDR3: CASSLDGQGGLNTEAFF. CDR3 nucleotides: TGCGCCAGCAGCTTGGACGGACAGGGGGGCTTGAACACTGAAGCTTTCTTT.

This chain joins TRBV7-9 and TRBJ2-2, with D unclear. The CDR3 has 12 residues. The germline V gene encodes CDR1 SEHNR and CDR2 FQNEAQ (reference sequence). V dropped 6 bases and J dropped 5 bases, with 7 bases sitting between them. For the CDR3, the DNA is TGTGCCAGCAGGATAGAGACCGGGGAGCTGTTTTTT. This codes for CASRIETGELFF.

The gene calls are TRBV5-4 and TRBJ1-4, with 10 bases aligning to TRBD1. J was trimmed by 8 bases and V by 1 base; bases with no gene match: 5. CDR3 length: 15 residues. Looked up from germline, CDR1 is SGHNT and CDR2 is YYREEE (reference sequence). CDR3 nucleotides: TGTGCCAGCAGCTTGTGGGACAGGGGAACGGAAAAACTGTTTTTT. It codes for CASSLWDRGTEKLFF.

CDR3 sequence (DNA): TGTGCCAGTAGTAGATACCGTCTCCGGGACAGGTATCAGCCCCAGCATTTT. Amino acid sequence: CASSRYRLRDRYQPQHF. The chain employs TRBV19 and TRBJ1-5; 8 bases match TRBD1. This CDR3 has 17 residues. Trimming cost V 4 bases and J 5 bases; bases outside gene matches: 13. Germline CDR1 LNHDA, CDR2 SQIVND (reference sequence). The variable domain in full, with the rest retrieved from reference TRBV19 and TRBJ1-5, is DGGITQSPKYLFRKEGQNVTLSCEQNLNHDAMYWYRQDPGQGLRLIYYSQIVNDFQKGDIAEGYSVSREKKESFPLTVTSAQKNPTAFYLCASSRYRLRDRYQPQHFGDGTRLSIL.

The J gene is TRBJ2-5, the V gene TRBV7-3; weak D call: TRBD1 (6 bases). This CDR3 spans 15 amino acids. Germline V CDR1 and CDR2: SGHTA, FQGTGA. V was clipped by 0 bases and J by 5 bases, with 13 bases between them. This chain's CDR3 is CASSLTAQRGETQYF. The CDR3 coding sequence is TGTGCCAGCAGCTTAACGGCCCAGAGGGGGGAGACCCAGTACTTC.

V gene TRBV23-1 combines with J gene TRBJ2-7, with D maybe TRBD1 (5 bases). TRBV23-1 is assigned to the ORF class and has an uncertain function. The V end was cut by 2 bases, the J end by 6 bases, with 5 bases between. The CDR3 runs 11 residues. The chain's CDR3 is CASSQTGEQYV. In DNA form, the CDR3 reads TGCGCCAGCAGTCAAACAGGCGAGCAGTACGTC.

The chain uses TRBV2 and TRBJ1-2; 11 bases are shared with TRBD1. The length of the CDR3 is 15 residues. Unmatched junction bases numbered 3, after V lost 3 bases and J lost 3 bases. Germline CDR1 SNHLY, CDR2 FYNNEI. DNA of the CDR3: TGTGCCAGCAGTGACGGGGGACAGGGGGACTATGGCTACACCTTC. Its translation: CASSDGGQGDYGYTF.

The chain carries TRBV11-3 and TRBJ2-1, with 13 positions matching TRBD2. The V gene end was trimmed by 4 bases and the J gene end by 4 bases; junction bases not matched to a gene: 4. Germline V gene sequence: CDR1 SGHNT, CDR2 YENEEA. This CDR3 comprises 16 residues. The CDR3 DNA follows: TGTGCCAGCAGCTCGGGGACTAGCGGGGATTACAATGAGCAGTTCTTC. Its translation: CASSSGTSGDYNEQFF. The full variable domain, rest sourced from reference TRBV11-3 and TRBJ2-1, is EAGVVQSPRYKIIEKKQPVAFWCNPISGHNTLYWYLQNLGQGPELLIRYENEEAVDDSQLPKDRFSAERLKGVDSTLKIQPAELGDSAVYLCASSSGTSGDYNEQFFGPGTRLTVL.